This is a list of T cell receptor beta chains from one sample in a study of blood T cell repertoires in COVID-19. Only in-frame clones appear in the TCRdb table, and some are missing; sequencing was by immunoSEQ multiplex PCR. The data show more than 200,000 clones, about 85% seen once. What was sequenced was PBMCs or T cells enriched from blood (not recorded which). The receptors stem from a young man who had recovered from COVID-19. Both conserved end residues are part of each CDR3.

cdr3_aa	v_call	j_call
CASSEQGSAIGNEQFF	TRBV2	TRBJ2-1
CASSQGPAGEYYGYTF	TRBV4-1	TRBJ1-2
CASSPPTSGDEQFF	TRBV18	TRBJ2-1
CASSVEAGSTYEQYF	TRBV9	TRBJ2-7
CASSLVTPGLAGGLKYF	TRBV7-2	TRBJ2-7
CASSNLGGLNQPQHF	TRBV19	TRBJ1-5
CASSLFGASGNYEQYF	TRBV13	TRBJ2-7
CASSFSGTDTQYF	TRBV12-3/TRBV12-4	TRBJ2-3
CASSLGTGRNSPLHF	TRBV7-9	TRBJ1-6
CASRDAGVPTEAFF	TRBV3-1/TRBV3-2	TRBJ1-1
CASSLGTGPSYEQYF	TRBV28	TRBJ2-7
CASSPDRGGTIYF	TRBV5-8	TRBJ1-3
CRAETNTEAFF	TRBV29-1	TRBJ1-1
CASSLYGGGAANEQFF	TRBV11-2	TRBJ2-1
CATGLSTGKLFF	TRBV19	TRBJ1-4
CASSIGGGKETQYF	TRBV19	TRBJ2-5
CASSEQGASYGYTF	TRBV2	TRBJ1-2
CASSLGQGSHGYTF	TRBV3-1/TRBV3-2	TRBJ1-2
CASSEFRAGELFF	TRBV10-2	TRBJ2-2
CASSSPAASGGVTDTQYF	TRBV7-3	TRBJ2-3
CAWSVLGGWNEKLFF	TRBV30	TRBJ1-4
CASSSSGRAFGANVLTF	TRBV19	TRBJ2-6
CASSQGAGVYTF	TRBV4-1	TRBJ1-2
CASRATGPTSPLHF	TRBV2	TRBJ1-6
CASSLRGPYEQYF	TRBV19	TRBJ2-7
CASAESSGINQPQHF	TRBV19	TRBJ1-5
CAPRDSYTF	TRBV28	TRBJ1-2
CASSQRTEAFF	TRBV28	TRBJ1-1
CASSEQGADGYTF	TRBV18	TRBJ1-2
CASSFGVSGSTDTQYF	TRBV5-8	TRBJ2-3
CASSRPGSGAYEQYF	TRBV6-6	TRBJ2-7
CASSLGTSGGYNEQFF	TRBV5-1	TRBJ2-1